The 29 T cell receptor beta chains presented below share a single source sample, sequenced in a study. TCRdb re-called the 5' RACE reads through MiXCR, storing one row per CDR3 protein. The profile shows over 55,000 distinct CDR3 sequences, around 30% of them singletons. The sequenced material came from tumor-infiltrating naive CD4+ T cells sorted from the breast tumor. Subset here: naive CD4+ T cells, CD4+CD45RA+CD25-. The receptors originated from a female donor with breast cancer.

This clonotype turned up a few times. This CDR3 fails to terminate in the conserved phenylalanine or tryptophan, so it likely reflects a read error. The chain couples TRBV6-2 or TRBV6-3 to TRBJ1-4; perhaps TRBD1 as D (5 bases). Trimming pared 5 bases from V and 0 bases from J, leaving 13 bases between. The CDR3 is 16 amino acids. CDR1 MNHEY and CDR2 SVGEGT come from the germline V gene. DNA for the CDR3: TGTGCCAGCAGTCAACGGGACGGCACAACTAATGAAAAACTGTTTCTT. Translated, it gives CASSQRDGTTNEKLFL.

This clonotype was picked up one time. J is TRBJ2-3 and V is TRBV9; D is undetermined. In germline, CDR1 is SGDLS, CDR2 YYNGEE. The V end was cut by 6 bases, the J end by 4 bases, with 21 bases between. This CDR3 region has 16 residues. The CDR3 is CASNSLPFSVADTQYF. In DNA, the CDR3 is TGTGCCAGCAACTCATTACCCTTCTCCGTGGCAGATACGCAGTATTTT. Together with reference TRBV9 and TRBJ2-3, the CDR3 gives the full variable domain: DSGVTQTPKHLITATGQRVTLRCSPRSGDLSVYWYQQSLDQGLQFLIQYYNGEERAKGNILERFSAQQFPDLHSELNLSSLELGDSALYFCASNSLPFSVADTQYFGPGTRLTVL.

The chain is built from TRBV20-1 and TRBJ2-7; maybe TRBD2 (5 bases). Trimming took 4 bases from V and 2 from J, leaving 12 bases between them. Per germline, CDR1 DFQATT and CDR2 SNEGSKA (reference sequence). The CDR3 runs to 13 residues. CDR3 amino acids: CSAKRTGTYEQYF. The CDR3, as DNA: TGCAGTGCTAAAAGGACTGGGACCTACGAGCAGTACTTC.

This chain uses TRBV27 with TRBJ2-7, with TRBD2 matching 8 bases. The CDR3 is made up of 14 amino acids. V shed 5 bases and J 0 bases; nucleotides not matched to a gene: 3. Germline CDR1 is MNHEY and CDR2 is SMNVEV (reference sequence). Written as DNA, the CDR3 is TGTGCCAGCAGTGATCTAGCGGGCTCCTACGAGCAGTACTTC. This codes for CASSDLAGSYEQYF.

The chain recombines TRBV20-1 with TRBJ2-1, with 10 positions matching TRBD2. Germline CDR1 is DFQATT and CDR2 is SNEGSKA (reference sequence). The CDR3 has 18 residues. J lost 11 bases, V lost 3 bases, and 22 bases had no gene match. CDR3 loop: CSASSAVLAGGFGNKQFF. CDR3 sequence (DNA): TGCAGTGCTAGCTCCGCCGTCTTAGCGGGAGGCTTCGGAAACAAGCAGTTCTTC.

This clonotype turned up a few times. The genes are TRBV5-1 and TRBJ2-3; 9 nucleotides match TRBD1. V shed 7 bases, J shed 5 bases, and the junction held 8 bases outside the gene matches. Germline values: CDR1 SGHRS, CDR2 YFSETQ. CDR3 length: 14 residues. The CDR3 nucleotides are TGCGCCAGCTGCCTGACAGGGGGGGAAGATACGCAGTATTTT. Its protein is CASCLTGGEDTQYF.

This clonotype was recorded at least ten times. Here the CDR3 reads CASSVRGSPDTQYF. CDR3 in DNA: TGTGCCAGCAGCGTTCGGGGGAGCCCAGATACGCAGTATTTT. V usage is TRBV9 and J usage is TRBJ2-3; TRBD2 might be the D (6 bases). This CDR3 region has 14 residues. Trimming left V 2 bases short and J 4 bases short, with 11 bases between. Germline CDR1 reads SGDLS; CDR2 reads YYNGEE.

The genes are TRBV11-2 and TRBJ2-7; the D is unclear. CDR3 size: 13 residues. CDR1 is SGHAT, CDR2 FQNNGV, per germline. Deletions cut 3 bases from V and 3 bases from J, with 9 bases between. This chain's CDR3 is CASSLSRIYEQYF. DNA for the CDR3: TGTGCCAGCAGCTTGTCTAGAATCTACGAGCAGTACTTC. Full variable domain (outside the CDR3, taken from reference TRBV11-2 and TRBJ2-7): EAGVAQSPRYKIIEKRQSVAFWCNPISGHATLYWYQQILGQGPKLLIQFQNNGVVDDSQLPKDRFSAERLKGVDSTLKIQPAKLEDSAVYLCASSLSRIYEQYFGPGTRLTVT.

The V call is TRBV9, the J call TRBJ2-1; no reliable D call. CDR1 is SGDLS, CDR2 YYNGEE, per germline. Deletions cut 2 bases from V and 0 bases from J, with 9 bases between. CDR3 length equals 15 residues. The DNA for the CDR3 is TGTGCCAGCAGCGTCGGCCAGAGCTCCTACAATGAGCAGTTCTTC. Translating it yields CASSVGQSSYNEQFF.

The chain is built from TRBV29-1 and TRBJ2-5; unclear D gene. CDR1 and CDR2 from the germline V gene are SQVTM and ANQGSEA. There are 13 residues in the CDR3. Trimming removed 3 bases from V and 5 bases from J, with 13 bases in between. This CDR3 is CSVDRRNGETQYF. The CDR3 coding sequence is TGCAGCGTTGACCGAAGGAACGGGGAGACCCAGTACTTC.

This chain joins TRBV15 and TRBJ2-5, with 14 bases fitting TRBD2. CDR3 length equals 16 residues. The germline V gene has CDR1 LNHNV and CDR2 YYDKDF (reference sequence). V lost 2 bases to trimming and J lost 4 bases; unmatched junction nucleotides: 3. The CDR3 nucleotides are TGTGCCACCAGCAGACCCGGGACTAGCGGGAGAGAGACCCAGTACTTC. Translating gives CATSRPGTSGRETQYF.

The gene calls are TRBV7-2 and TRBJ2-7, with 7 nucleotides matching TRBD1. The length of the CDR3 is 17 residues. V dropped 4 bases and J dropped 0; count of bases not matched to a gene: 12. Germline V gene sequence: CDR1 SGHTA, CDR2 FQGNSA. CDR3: CASSYGKPGQPSYEQYF. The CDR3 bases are TGTGCCAGCAGCTACGGGAAACCGGGACAGCCCTCCTACGAGCAGTACTTC.

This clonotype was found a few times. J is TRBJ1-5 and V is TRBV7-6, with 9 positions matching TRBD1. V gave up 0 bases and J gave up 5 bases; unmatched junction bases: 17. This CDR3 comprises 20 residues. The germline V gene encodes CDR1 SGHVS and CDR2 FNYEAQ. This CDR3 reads CASSLAAGTGRMGRDQPQHF. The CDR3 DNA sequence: TGTGCCAGCAGCTTAGCGGCCGGGACAGGGCGAATGGGACGGGATCAGCCCCAGCATTTT.

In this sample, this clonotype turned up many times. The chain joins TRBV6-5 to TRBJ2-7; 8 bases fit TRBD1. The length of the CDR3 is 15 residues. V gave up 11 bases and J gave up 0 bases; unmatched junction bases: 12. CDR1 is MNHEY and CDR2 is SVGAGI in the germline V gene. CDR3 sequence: CAGTAQGVSSYEQYF. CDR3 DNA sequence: TGTGCCGGGACGGCACAGGGGGTAAGCTCCTACGAGCAGTACTTC.

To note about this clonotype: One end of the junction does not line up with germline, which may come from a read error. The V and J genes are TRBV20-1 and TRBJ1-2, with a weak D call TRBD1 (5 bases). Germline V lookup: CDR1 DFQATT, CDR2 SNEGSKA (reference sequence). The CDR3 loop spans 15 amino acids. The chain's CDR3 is CSAGDRDRAYYGYTF. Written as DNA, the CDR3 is TGCAGTGCTGGAGACCGGGACCGAGCATACTATGGCTACACCTTC.

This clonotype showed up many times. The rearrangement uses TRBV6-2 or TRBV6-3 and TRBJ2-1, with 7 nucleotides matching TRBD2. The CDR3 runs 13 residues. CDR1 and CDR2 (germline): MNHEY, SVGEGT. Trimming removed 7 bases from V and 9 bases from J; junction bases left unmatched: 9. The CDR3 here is CASTRGSLTEQFF. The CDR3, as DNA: TGTGCCAGCACTCGCGGGAGTTTAACTGAGCAGTTCTTC.

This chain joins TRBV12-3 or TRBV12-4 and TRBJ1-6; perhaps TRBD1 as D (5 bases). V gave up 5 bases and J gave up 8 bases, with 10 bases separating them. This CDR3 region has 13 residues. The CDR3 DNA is TGTGCCAGCAGTCTGGGGGGGGATTCACCCCTCCACTTT. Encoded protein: CASSLGGDSPLHF.

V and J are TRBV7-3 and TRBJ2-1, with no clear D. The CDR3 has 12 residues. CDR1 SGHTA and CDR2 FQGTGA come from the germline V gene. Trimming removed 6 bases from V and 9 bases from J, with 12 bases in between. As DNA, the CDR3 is TGTGCCAGCAGGCTTGACGTCGGTGAGCAGTTCTTC. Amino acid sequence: CASRLDVGEQFF.

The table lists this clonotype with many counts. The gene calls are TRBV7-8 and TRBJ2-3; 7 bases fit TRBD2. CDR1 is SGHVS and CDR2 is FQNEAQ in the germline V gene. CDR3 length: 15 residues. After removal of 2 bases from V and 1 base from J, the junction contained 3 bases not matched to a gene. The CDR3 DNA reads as TGTGCCAGCAGCTTAAGGCTAGCGGGCACAGATACGCAGTATTTT. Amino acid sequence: CASSLRLAGTDTQYF.

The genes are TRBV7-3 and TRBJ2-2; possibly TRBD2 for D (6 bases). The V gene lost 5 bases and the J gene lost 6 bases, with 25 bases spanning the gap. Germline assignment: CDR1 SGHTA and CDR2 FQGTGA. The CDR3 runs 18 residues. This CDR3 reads CASSPYGRQTREPGELFF. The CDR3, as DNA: TGTGCCAGCAGCCCTTACGGACGGCAGACCCGGGAGCCCGGGGAGCTGTTTTTT.

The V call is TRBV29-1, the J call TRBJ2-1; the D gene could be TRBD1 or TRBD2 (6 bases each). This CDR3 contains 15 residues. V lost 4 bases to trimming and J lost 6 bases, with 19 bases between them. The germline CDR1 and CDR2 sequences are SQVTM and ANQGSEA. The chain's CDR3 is CSVAEMGGVSNEQFF. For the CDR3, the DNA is TGCAGCGTTGCTGAAATGGGGGGCGTCTCCAATGAGCAGTTCTTC.

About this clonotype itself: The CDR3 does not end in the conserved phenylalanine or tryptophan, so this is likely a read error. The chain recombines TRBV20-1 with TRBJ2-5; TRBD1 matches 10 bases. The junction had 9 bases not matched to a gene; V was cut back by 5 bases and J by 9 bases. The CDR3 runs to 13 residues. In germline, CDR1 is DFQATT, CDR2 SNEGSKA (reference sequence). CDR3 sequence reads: CSAGPGTGVSQYL. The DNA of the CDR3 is TGCAGTGCTGGACCCGGGACAGGGGTTTCCCAGTACCTC.

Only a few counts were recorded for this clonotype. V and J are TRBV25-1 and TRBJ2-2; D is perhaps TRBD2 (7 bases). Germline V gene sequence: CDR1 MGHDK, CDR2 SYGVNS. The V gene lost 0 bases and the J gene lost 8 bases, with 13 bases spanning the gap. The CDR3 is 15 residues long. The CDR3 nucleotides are TGTGCCAGCAGTGAATACTCCGGGGGGCTGGGGGAGCTGTTTTTT. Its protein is CASSEYSGGLGELFF.

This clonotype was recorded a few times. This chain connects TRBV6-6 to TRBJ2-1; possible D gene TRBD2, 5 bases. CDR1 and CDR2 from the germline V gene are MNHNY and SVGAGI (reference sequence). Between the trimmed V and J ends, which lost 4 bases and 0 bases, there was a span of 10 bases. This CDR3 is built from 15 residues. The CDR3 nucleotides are TGTGCCAGCAGTTCTCGGGGAAGCTCCTACAATGAGCAGTTCTTC. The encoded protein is CASSSRGSSYNEQFF.

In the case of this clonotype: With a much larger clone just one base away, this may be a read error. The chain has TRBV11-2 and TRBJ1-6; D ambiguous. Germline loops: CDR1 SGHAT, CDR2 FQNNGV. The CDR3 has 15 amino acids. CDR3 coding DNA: TGTGCCAGCAGTCTCACTATGTCAATGGGTTCACCCCTCCGCTTT. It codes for CASSLTMSMGSPLRF.

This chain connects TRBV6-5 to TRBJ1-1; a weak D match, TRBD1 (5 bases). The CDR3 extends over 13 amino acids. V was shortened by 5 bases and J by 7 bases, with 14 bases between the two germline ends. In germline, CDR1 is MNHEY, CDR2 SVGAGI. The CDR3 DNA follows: TGTGCCAGCAGTACCCCCGGGGCCCTTGAAGCTTTCTTT. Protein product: CASSTPGALEAFF.

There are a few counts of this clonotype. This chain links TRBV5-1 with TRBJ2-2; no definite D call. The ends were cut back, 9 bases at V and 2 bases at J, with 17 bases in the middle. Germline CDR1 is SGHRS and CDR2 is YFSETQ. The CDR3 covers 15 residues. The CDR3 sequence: CATRRVAQNTGELFF. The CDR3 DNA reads TGCGCCACCCGACGGGTGGCACAAAACACCGGGGAGCTGTTTTTT.

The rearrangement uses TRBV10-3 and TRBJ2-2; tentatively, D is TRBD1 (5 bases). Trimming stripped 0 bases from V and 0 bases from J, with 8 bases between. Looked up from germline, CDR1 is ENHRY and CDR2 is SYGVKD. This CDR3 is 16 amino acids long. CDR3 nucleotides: TGTGCCATCAGTGAGTCACAGGCCTCGAACACCGGGGAGCTGTTTTTT. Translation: CAISESQASNTGELFF.

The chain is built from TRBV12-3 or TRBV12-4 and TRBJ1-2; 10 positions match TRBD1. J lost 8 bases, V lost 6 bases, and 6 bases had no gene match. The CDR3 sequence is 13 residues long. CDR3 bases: TGTGCCAGCAGGCCGACAGGGGGCGAGGGCTACACCTTC. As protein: CASRPTGGEGYTF.